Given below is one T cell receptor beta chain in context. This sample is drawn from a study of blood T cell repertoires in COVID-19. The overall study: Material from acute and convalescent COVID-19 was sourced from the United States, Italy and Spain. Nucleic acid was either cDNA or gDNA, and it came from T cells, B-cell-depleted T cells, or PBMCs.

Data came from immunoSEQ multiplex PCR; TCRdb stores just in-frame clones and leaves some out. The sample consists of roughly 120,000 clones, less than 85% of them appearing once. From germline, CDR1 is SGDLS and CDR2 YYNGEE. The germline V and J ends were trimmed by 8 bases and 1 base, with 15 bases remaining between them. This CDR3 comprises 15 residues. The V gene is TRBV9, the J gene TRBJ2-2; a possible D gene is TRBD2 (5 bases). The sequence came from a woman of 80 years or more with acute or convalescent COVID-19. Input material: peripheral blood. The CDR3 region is CASNPGGGNTGELFF. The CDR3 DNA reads TGTGCCAGTAACCCTGGCGGAGGGAACACCGGGGAGCTGTTTTTT. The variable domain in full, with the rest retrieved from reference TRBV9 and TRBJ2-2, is DSGVTQTPKHLITATGQRVTLRCSPRSGDLSVYWYQQSLDQGLQFLIQYYNGEERAKGNILERFSAQQFPDLHSELNLSSLELGDSALYFCASNPGGGNTGELFFGEGSRLTVL.